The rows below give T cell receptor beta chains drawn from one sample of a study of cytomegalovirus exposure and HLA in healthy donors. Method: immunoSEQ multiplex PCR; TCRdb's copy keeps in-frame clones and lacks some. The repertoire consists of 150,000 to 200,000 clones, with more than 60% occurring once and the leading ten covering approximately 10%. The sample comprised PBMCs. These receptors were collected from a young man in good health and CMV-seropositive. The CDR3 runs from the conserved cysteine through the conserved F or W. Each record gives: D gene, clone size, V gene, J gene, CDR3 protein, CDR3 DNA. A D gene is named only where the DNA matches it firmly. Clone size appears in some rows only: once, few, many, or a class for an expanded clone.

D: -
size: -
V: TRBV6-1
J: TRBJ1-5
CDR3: CASSAGEGYQPQHF
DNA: TGTGCCAGCAGCGCAGGGGAAGGATATCAGCCCCAGCATTTT

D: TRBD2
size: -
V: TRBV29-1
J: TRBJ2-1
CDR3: CSVKGREGPGYNEQFF
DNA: TGCAGCGTTAAGGGGCGGGAGGGCCCAGGATACAATGAGCAGTTCTTC

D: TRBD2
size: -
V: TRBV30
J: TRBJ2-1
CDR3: CAWSVAGVQFF
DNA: TGTGCCTGGAGTGTTGCGGGAGTTCAGTTCTTC

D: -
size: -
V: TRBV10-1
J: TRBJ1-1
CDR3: CASSESTPFTPGQNTEAFF
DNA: TGCGCCAGCAGTGAGTCGACCCCCTTCACGCCCGGACAGAACACTGAAGCTTTCTTT

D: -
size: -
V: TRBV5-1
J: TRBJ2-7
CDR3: CASSLGPGGGSGTYEQYF
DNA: TGCGCCAGCAGCTTGGGCCCCGGTGGAGGCAGCGGGACATACGAGCAGTACTTC

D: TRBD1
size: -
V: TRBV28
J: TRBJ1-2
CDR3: CAHYQDRVGGGYTF
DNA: TGTGCCCACTATCAGGACAGGGTCGGCGGTGGCTACACCTTC

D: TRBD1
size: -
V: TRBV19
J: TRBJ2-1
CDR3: CASSIAWTGGAEQFF
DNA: TGTGCCAGTAGTATAGCATGGACAGGGGGCGCAGAGCAGTTCTTC

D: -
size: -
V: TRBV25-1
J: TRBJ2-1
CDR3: CASRGAGASDEQFF
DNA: TGTGCCAGCAGAGGGGCAGGGGCTTCGGATGAGCAGTTCTTC

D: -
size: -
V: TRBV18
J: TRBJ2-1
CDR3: CASCLSENNEQFF
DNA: TGTGCCAGCTGTCTTAGCGAGAACAATGAGCAGTTCTTC

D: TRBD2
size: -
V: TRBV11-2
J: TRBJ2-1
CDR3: CASSWTSGDNEQFF
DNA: TGTGCCAGCAGCTGGACTAGTGGGGACAATGAGCAGTTCTTC

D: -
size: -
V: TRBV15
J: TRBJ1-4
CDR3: CATSRLKGGLGEKLFF
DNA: TGTGCCACCAGCAGACTCAAGGGGGGGCTCGGTGAAAAACTGTTTTTT

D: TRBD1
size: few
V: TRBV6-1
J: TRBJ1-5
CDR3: CASVGTGYSNQPQHF
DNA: TGTGCCAGCGTCGGGACAGGCTATAGCAATCAGCCCCAGCATTTT

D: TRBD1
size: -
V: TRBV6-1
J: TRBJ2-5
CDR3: CASSEGTGGETQYF
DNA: TGTGCCAGCAGTGAAGGGACAGGTGGGGAGACCCAGTACTTC

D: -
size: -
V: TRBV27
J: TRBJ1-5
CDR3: CASSPWEENQPQHF
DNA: TGTGCCAGCAGTCCGTGGGAGGAGAATCAGCCCCAGCATTTT

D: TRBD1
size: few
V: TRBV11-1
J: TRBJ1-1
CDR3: CASSQGVNTEAFF
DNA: TGTGCCAGCAGTCAGGGGGTGAACACTGAAGCTTTCTTT

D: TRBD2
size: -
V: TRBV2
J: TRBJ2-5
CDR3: CASKRGLAGGDFGQETQYF
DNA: TGTGCCAGCAAGAGGGGACTAGCGGGAGGGGACTTTGGTCAAGAGACCCAGTACTTC

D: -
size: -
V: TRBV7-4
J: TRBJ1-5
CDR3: CASSPGQHQVGNQPQHF
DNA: TGTGCCAGCAGCCCAGGACAGCACCAGGTGGGGAATCAGCCCCAGCATTTT

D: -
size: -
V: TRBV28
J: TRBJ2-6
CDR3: CASREISVAGANVLTF
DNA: TGTGCCAGCAGAGAAATATCGGTCGCTGGGGCCAACGTCCTGACTTTC

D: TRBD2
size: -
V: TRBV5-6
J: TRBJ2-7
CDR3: CASRSFGGDYEQYF
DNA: TGTGCCAGCCGCAGTTTCGGGGGGGACTACGAGCAGTACTTC

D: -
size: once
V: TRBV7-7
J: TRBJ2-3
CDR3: CASSRGGGSTDTQYF
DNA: TGTGCTAGCAGCCGAGGGGGGGGAAGCACAGATACGCAGTATTTT

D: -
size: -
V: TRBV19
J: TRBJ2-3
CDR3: CASSPGITDTQYF
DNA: TGTGCCAGTAGTCCGGGAATCACAGATACGCAGTATTTT

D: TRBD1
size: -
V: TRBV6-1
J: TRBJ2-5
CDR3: CASSVGTGGQETQYF
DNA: TGTGCCAGCAGTGTCGGGACAGGGGGCCAAGAGACCCAGTACTTC

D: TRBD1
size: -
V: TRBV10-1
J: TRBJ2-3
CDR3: CASSSSMTGWEKGPTDTQYF
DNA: TGCGCCAGCAGTTCATCCATGACAGGGTGGGAAAAAGGGCCCACAGATACGCAGTATTTT

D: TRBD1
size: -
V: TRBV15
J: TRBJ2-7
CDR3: CATSRRRGTYEQYF
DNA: TGTGCCACCAGCAGACGCAGGGGGACCTACGAGCAGTACTTC

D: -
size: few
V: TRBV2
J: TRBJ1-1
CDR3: CASSEDRRDTEAFF
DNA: TGTGCCAGCAGTGAAGACAGGAGGGACACTGAAGCTTTCTTT

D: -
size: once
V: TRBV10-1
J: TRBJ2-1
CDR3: CASSEEENAVF
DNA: TGCGCCAGCAGTGAGGAGGAAAACGCAGTCTTC

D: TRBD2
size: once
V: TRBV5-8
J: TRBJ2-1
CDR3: CASSSGGRAYNEQFF
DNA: TGTGCCAGCAGTAGTGGCGGGAGGGCCTACAATGAGCAGTTCTTC

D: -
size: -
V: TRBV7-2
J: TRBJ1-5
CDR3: CASSLLSNQPQHF
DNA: TGTGCCAGCAGCTTATTGTCGAATCAGCCCCAGCATTTT

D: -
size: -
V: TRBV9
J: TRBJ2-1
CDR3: CASSPTGGPDEQFF
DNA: TGTGCCAGCAGCCCTACAGGAGGGCCTGATGAGCAGTTCTTC

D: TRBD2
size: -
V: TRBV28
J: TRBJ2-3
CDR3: CASSLCGTSGTDTQYF
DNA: TGTGCCAGCAGTTTATGCGGGACTAGCGGCACAGATACGCAGTATTTT

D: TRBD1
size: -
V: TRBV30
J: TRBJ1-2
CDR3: CAWSPQGAQGYTF
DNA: TGTGCCTGGAGTCCACAGGGGGCGCAGGGCTACACCTTC

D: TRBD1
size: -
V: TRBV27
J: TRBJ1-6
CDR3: CASSPLTTGGSPLHF
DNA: TGTGCCAGCAGTCCATTGACTACAGGGGGATCACCCCTCCACTTT

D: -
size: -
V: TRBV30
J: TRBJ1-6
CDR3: CAWSSRAGATRSPLHF
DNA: TGTGCCTGGAGTTCCCGCGCGGGCGCAACGCGGTCACCCCTCCACTTT

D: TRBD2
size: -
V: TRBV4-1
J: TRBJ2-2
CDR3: CASSQELAGVRTGELFF
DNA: TGCGCCAGCAGCCAAGAGCTAGCGGGAGTCAGGACCGGGGAGCTGTTTTTT

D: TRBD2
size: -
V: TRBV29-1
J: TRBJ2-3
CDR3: CSVEPPLETGGDTQYF
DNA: TGCAGCGTTGAACCGCCCCTGGAGACGGGAGGAGATACGCAGTATTTT

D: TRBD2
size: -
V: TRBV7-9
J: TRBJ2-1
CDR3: CASSSPLAGGLDNEQFF
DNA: TGTGCCAGCAGCTCTCCCCTAGCGGGAGGGCTGGACAATGAGCAGTTCTTC

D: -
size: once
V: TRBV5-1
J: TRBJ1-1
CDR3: CASSITGFNTEAFF
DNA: TGCGCCAGCAGCATCACAGGGTTTAACACTGAAGCTTTCTTT

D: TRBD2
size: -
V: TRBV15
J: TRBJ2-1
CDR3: CATSGDWASGHNEQFF
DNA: TGTGCCACCAGCGGGGACTGGGCTAGCGGCCACAATGAGCAGTTCTTC

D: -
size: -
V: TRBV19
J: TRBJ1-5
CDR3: CASSKYRVGNQPQHF
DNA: TGTGCCAGTAGTAAATACAGGGTTGGCAATCAGCCCCAGCATTTT

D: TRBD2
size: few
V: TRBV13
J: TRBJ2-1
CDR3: CASSEKGLAGGNYNEQFF
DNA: TGTGCCAGCAGCGAAAAAGGACTAGCGGGAGGGAACTACAATGAGCAGTTCTTC

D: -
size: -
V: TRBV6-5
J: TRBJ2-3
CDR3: CASSNRDNTDTQYF
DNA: TGTGCCAGCAGTAACCGGGACAACACAGATACGCAGTATTTT

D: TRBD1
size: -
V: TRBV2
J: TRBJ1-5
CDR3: CASTLDRANQPQHF
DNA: TGTGCCAGCACCCTGGACAGGGCGAATCAGCCCCAGCATTTT

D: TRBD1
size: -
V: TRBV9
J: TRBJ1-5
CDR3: CASSEGQGFSGNQPQHF
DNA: TGTGCCAGCAGCGAGGGACAGGGGTTCAGTGGCAATCAGCCCCAGCATTTT

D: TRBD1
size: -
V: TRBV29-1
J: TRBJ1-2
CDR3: CSVTPGQGYGYTF
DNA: TGCAGCGTCACTCCGGGACAGGGGTATGGCTACACCTTC

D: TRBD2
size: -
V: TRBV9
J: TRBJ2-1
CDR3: CASSAASGSTYNEQFF
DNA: TGTGCCAGCAGCGCGGCTAGCGGGAGCACCTACAATGAGCAGTTCTTC

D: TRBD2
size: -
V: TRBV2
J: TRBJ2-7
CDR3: CASTRDMGGEQYF
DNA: TGTGCCAGCACAAGGGATATGGGGGGGGAGCAGTACTTC

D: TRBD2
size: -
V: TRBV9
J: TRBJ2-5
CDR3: CASSTGTSGSLPQETQYF
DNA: TGTGCCAGCAGCACCGGGACTAGCGGGAGCCTGCCGCAAGAGACCCAGTACTTC

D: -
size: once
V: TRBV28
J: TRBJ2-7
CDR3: CASSPYRDHEQYF
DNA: TGTGCCAGCAGCCCTTACAGGGACCACGAGCAGTACTTC

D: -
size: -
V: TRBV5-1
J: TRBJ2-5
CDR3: CASSQGHSVGETQYF
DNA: TGCGCCAGCAGTCAAGGACATTCGGTCGGTGAGACCCAGTACTTC

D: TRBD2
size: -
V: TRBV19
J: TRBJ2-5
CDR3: CASSIVSVRRLAGMETQYF
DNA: TGTGCCAGTAGTATTGTGTCTGTGAGGAGACTAGCGGGGATGGAGACCCAGTACTTC

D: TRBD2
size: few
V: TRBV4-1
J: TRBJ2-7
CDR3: CASSQAPGLAGAEQYF
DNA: TGCGCCAGCAGCCAAGCCCCGGGACTAGCGGGAGCTGAGCAGTACTTC

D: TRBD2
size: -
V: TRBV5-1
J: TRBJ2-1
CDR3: CASSKAASGSDEQFF
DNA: TGCGCCAGCAGCAAGGCGGCTAGCGGGAGTGATGAGCAGTTCTTC

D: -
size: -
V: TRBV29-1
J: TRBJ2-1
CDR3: CSVESPAGEQFF
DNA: TGCAGCGTCGAAAGCCCGGCAGGGGAGCAGTTCTTC

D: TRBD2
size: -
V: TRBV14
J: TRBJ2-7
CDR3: CASSQLGAGAGYEQYF
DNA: TGTGCCAGCAGCCAACTGGGAGCGGGGGCTGGCTACGAGCAGTACTTC

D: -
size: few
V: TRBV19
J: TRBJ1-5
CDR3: CASMSRSRNQPQHF
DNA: TGTGCCAGTATGAGTCGAAGCCGCAATCAGCCCCAGCATTTT

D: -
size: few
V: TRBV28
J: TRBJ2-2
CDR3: CASSYPGRLAVLNTGELFF
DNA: TGTGCCAGCAGTTACCCAGGGAGGTTAGCGGTCCTGAACACCGGGGAGCTGTTTTTT

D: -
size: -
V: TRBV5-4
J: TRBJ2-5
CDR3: CASMQKGGTQETQYF
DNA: TGTGCCAGCATGCAAAAAGGAGGGACTCAAGAGACCCAGTACTTC

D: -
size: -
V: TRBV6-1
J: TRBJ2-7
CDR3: CASSRPRFEQYF
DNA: TGTGCCAGCAGTCGTCCGCGGTTTGAGCAGTACTTC

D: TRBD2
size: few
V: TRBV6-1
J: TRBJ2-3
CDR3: CASSAKGGLVTDTQYF
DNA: TGTGCCAGCAGTGCCAAAGGGGGACTAGTTACAGATACGCAGTATTTT

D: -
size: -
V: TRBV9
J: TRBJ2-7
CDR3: CASSALARVGYYEQYF
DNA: TGTGCCAGCAGCGCTTTGGCGAGGGTAGGCTACTACGAGCAGTACTTC